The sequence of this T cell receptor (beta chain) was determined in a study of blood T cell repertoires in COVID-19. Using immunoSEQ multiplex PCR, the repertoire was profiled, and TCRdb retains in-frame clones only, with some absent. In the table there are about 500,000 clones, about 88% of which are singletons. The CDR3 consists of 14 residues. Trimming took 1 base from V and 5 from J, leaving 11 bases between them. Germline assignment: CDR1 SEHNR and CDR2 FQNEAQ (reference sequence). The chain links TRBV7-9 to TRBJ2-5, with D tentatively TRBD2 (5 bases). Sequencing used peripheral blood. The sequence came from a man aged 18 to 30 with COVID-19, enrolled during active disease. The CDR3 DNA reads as TGTGCCAGCAGCTTAGACGTGCGGGCGGAGACCCAGTACTTC. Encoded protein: CASSLDVRAETQYF.